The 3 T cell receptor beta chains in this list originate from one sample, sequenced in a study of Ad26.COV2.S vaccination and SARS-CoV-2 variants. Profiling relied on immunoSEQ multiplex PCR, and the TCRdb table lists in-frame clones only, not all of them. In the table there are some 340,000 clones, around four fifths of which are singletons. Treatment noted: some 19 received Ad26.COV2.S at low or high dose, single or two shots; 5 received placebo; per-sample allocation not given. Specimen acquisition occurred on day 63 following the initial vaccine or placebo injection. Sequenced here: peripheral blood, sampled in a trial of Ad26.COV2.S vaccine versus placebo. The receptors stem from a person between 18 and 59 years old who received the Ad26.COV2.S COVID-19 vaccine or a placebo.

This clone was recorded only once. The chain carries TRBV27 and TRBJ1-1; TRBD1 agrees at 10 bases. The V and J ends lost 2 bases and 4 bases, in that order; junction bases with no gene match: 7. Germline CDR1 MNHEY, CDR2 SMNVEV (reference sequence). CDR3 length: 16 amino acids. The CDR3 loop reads CASSLLWGDRGTEAFF. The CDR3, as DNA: TGTGCCAGCAGTTTACTGTGGGGGGACAGGGGCACTGAAGCTTTCTTT.

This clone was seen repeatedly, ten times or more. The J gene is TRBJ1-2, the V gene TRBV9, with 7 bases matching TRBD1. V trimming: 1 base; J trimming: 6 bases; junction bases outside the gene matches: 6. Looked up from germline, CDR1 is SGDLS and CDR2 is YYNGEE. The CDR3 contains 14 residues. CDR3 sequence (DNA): TGTGCCAGCAGCGTACGCCAGGGGGGCGATGGCTACACCTTC. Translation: CASSVRQGGDGYTF.

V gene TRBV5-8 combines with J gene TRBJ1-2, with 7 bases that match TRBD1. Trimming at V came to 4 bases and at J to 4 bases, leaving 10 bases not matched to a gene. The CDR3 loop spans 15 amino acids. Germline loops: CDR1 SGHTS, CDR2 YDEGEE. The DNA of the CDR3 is TGTGCCAGCAGCCCGGACAGGCCTGGCATCTATGGCTACACCTTC. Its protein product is CASSPDRPGIYGYTF.